These 12 T cell receptor beta chains were sequenced from one sample in a study of T cell changes during pregnancy in multiple sclerosis. Produced via immunoSEQ multiplex PCR; TCRdb's table is partial and in-frame only. This sample yields about 52,000 clones, of which over 85% are seen a single time; approximately 0.35% belongs to the top ten. The specimen comprised CD4+ T cells from peripheral blood mononuclear cells, sampled before pregnancy. These receptors were obtained from a female donor with multiple sclerosis, enrolled in a pregnancy study.

The chain couples TRBV19 to TRBJ1-2, with 8 bases lining up with TRBD1. Germline V gives CDR1 LNHDA, CDR2 SQIVND (reference sequence). V gave up 5 bases and J gave up 10 bases; unmatched junction bases: 12. This CDR3 has 14 amino acids. The CDR3 nucleotides are TGTGCCAGTAGTCCGCGGACAGGGCCGAGGACCTACACCTTC. This encodes CASSPRTGPRTYTF.

The chain has TRBV4-2 and TRBJ2-7, with 8 bases aligning to TRBD2. Germline CDR1 and CDR2: LGHNA and YNFKEQ. The CDR3 totals 16 residues. V dropped 4 bases and J dropped 5; count of bases not matched to a gene: 13. CDR3 nucleotides: TGTGCCAGCAGCCCCACGGGGGGGCAAGGCGGCCACGAGCAGTACTTC. Residues: CASSPTGGQGGHEQYF.

The CDR3 sequence: CASTIRDRDYGYTF. The CDR3 coding sequence is TGTGCCAGCACCATCCGGGACAGGGACTATGGCTACACCTTC. The chain combines TRBV6-1 with TRBJ1-2; 9 bases match TRBD1. Per germline, CDR1 MNHNS and CDR2 SASEGT. The junction had 6 bases not matched to a gene; V was cut back by 7 bases and J by 3 bases. The CDR3 consists of 14 residues.

V and J are TRBV10-2 and TRBJ2-7; 8 bases are a match to TRBD2. The CDR3 totals 15 residues. Germline values: CDR1 WSHSY, CDR2 SAAADI. V dropped 6 bases and J dropped 2; count of bases not matched to a gene: 9. The CDR3 is CASSRLAGRTYEQYF. The DNA for the CDR3 is TGCGCCAGCAGCCGTCTAGCGGGCCGGACCTACGAGCAGTACTTC.

The V gene is TRBV11-2, the J gene TRBJ1-1; D might be TRBD1 (5 bases). The CDR3 consists of 13 residues. V lost 5 bases, J lost 2 bases, and 9 bases lay in between. Germline assignment: CDR1 SGHAT and CDR2 FQNNGV. The CDR3 sequence is CASSNTGNTEAFF. DNA for the CDR3: TGTGCCAGCAGCAACACAGGTAACACTGAAGCTTTCTTT.

This sequence joins TRBV19 and TRBJ2-2; tentative D call: TRBD2 (5 bases). There are 14 residues in the CDR3. Germline V CDR1 and CDR2: LNHDA, SQIVND (reference sequence). V shed 7 bases and J shed 0 bases, with 9 bases lying between them. CDR3 sequence (DNA): TGTGCCAGTACCAGGAGGACGAACACCGGGGAGCTGTTTTTT. Protein product: CASTRRTNTGELFF.

The rearrangement links TRBV11-2 to TRBJ2-7; D not resolved. V was trimmed by 2 bases and J by 2 bases, leaving 16 bases between them. This CDR3 spans 16 amino acids. Germline loops: CDR1 SGHAT, CDR2 FQNNGV. CDR3 in DNA: TGTGCCAGCAGCTTAAGTCACTCGGGTGATCCCTACGAGCAGTACTTC. Amino acids: CASSLSHSGDPYEQYF.

The chain joins TRBV19 to TRBJ1-3, with 10 bases lining up with TRBD1. With V trimmed by 3 bases and J by 0 bases, 11 bases remained unmatched. Germline V CDR1 and CDR2: LNHDA, SQIVND (reference sequence). CDR3 length: 19 amino acids. The CDR3 nucleotides read TGTGCCAGTAGTATTGGCCCCCGACGACAGGGGGCCTCTGGAAACACCATATATTTT. It yields the protein CASSIGPRRQGASGNTIYF.

The chain employs TRBV5-1 and TRBJ2-7; D is unclear. Trimming cost V 2 bases and J 0 bases, with 6 bases left between them. CDR3 length: 13 amino acids. Germline CDR1 is SGHRS and CDR2 is YFSETQ. The CDR3 loop is CASSFDSSYEQYF. DNA of the CDR3: TGCGCCAGCAGCTTTGACTCCTCCTACGAGCAGTACTTC.

This rearrangement joins TRBV6-1 to TRBJ1-5, with 9 bases matching TRBD1. From germline, CDR1 is MNHNS and CDR2 SASEGT. Germline trimming cut 4 bases from V and 2 bases from J; bases unmatched to any gene: 6. This CDR3 is 16 amino acids long. CDR3 protein: CASSADRGRGNQPQHF. The CDR3 coding sequence is TGTGCCAGCAGTGCGGACAGGGGAAGGGGCAATCAGCCCCAGCATTTT.

The chain carries TRBV7-9 and TRBJ1-1; D unresolved. CDR1 SEHNR and CDR2 FQNEAQ come from the germline V gene (reference sequence). V lost 3 bases to trimming and J lost 10 bases, with 12 bases between them. CDR3 length: 12 amino acids. For the CDR3, the DNA is TGTGCCAGCAGCTTGCTGGCCTCAAGAGCTTTCTTT. Protein: CASSLLASRAFF.

This chain links TRBV6-1 with TRBJ1-5, with 7 bases matching TRBD1. The CDR3 sequence is 14 residues long. Germline CDR1 and CDR2: MNHNS and SASEGT. Trimming at V came to 8 bases and at J to 7 bases, leaving 11 bases not matched to a gene. The chain's CDR3 is CASSPGQGDQPQHF. CDR3 in DNA: TGTGCCAGCTCTCCGGGGCAGGGGGACCAGCCCCAGCATTTT.